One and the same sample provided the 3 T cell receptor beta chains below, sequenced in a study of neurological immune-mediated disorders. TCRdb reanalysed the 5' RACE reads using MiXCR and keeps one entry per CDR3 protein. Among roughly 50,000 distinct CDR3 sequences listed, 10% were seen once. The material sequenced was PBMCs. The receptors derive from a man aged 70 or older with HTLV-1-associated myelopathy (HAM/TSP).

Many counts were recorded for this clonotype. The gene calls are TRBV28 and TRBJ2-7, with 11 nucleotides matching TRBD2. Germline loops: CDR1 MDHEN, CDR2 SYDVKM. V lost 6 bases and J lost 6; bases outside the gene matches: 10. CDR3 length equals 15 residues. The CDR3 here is CASRSLLAGGSEQYF. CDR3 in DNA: TGTGCCAGCAGATCGCTGCTAGCGGGAGGAAGCGAGCAGTACTTC.

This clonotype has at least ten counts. The CDR3 loop reads CASSLSAGESKNIQYF. DNA for the CDR3: TGTGCCAGCAGCTTAAGCGCGGGAGAGAGCAAAAACATTCAGTACTTC. The V and J genes are TRBV7-2 and TRBJ2-4; 7 positions agree with TRBD2. Germline values: CDR1 SGHTA, CDR2 FQGNSA. CDR3 length: 16 amino acids. The V and J ends lost 2 bases and 3 bases, in that order; junction bases with no gene match: 7.

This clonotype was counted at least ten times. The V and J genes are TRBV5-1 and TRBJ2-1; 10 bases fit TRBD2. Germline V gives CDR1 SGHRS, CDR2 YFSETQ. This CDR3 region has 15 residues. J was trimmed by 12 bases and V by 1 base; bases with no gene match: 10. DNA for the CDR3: TGCGCCAGCAGCTTGAGCGGGAGGGCTTCGTGGGGGCAGTTCTTC. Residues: CASSLSGRASWGQFF.